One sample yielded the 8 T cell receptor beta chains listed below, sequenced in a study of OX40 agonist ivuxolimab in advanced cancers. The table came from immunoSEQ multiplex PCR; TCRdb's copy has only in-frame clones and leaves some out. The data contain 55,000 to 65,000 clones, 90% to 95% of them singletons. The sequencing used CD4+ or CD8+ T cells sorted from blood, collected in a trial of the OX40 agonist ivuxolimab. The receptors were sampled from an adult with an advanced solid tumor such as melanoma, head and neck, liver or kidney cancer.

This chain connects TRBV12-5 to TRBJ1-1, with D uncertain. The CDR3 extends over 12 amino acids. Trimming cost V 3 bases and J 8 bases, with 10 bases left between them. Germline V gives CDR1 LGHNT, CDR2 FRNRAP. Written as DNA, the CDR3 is TGTGCTAGTGGTTTCGCTACGACAGAAGCTTTCTTT. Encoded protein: CASGFATTEAFF.

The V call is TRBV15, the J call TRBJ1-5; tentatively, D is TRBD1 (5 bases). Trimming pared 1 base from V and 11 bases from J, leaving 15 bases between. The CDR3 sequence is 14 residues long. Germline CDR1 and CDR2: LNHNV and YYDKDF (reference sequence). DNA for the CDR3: TGTGCCACCAGCAGAGTGGGACCGCTGGGGTCCCAGCATTTT. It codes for CATSRVGPLGSQHF.

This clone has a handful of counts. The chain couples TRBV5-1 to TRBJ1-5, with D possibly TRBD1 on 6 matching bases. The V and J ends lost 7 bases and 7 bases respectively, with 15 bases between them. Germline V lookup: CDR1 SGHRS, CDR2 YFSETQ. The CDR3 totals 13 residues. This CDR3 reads CASSPAGDQPQHF. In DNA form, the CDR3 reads TGCGCCAGCTCGCCCGCAGGGGACCAGCCCCAGCATTTT.

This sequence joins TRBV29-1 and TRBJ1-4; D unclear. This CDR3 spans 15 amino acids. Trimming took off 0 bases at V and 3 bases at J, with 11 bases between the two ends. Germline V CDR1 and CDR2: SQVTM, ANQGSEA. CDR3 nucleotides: TGCAGCGTTGAAGATACAGCTGGTGCTAATGAAAAACTGTTTTTT. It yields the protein CSVEDTAGANEKLFF.

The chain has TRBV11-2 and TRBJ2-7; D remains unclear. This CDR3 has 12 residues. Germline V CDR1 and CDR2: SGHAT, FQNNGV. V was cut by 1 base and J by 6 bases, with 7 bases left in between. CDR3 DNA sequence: TGTGCCAGCAGCTTAGTACCCACCGAGCAGTACTTC. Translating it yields CASSLVPTEQYF. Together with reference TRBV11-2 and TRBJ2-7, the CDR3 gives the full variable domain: EAGVAQSPRYKIIEKRQSVAFWCNPISGHATLYWYQQILGQGPKLLIQFQNNGVVDDSQLPKDRFSAERLKGVDSTLKIQPAKLEDSAVYLCASSLVPTEQYFGPGTRLTVT.

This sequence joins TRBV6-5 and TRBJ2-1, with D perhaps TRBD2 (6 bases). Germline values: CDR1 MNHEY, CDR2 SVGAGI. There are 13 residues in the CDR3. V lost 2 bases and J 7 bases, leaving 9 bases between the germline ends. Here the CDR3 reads CASSYRLVNEQFF. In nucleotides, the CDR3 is TGTGCCAGCAGTTACAGACTAGTGAATGAGCAGTTCTTC.

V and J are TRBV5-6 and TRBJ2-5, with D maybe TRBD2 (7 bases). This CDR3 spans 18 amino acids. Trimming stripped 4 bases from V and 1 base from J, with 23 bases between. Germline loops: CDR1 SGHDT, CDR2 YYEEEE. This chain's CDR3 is CASSHNFGWAGAQETQYF. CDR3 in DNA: TGTGCCAGCAGCCACAATTTCGGGTGGGCGGGGGCCCAAGAGACCCAGTACTTC.

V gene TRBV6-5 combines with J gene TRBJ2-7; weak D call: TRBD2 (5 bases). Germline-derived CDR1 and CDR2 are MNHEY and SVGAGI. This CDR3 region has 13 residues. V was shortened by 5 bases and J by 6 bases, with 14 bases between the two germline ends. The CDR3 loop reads CASSLSGSGEQYF. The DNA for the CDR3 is TGTGCCAGCAGTCTGTCGGGAAGCGGCGAGCAGTACTTC.